This T cell receptor (beta chain) came from a study of early T cells in non-severe SARS-CoV-2 infection. Study information: Sequencing input comprised bulk RNA from unsorted whole blood; chain pairing was not available.

Concerning this clonotype itself: Antigen specificity is unknown.

Overall study results and limits: Comparison of clonotypes with VDJdb favored anti-spike CD8 responses while missing private and CD4 specificities.

The TCR library protocol attached unique molecular identifiers to the individual cDNA molecules. TCRdb recomputed calls from the 5' RACE reads with MiXCR, one row per CDR3 protein. The sample lists about 50,000 distinct CDR3 sequences, over 7% occurring once. Germline CDR1 MDHEN, CDR2 SYDVKM. This CDR3 contains 14 residues. Trimming left V 6 bases short and J 5 bases short, with 16 bases between. The sequencing input was whole blood. The TCR originated in an adult who was a healthcare worker with PCR-confirmed SARS-CoV-2 infection or an uninfected control (not recorded which). The chain couples TRBV28 to TRBJ1-1, with D unresolved. The CDR3 DNA sequence: TGTGCCAGCAGCCGAGACGGGCAGGTTACTGAAGCTTTCTTT. Translating gives CASSRDGQVTEAFF.